The sequence of this T cell receptor (beta chain) was determined in a study of molecular identifiers for immune sequencing clone quantification. Worth noting for this clonotype: Given a much more abundant clone one base away, this may be a read error. The conserved closing phenylalanine or tryptophan is absent in this CDR3, likely reflecting a read error.

TCRdb itself ran the PCR reads through MiXCR, one entry per CDR3 protein. Of 250,000 to 400,000 distinct CDR3 sequences in the sample, 20% to 25% were seen once. Sequenced input: naive CD8+ T cells from blood, with Jurkat cell RNA spiked in. Subset noted: FACS-sorted CD8+CD4-CCR7+CD45RA+ naive T cells. This TCR was sampled from a human donor in good health. Some libraries in this study had Jurkat cell RNA spiked in.

The chain's CDR3 is CASSQAQDYYGYTL. In nucleotides, the CDR3 is TGCGCCAGCAGCCAAGCCCAGGATTACTATGGCTACACCCTC. V and J are TRBV4-3 and TRBJ1-2; D is ambiguous. V shed 1 base and J shed 3 bases, with 9 bases lying between them. The CDR3 runs to 14 residues. The germline CDR1 and CDR2 sequences are LGHNA and YSLEER.